In its sample, the clone carrying this T cell receptor beta chain was seen a few times. The CDR3 contains 14 residues. CDR1 and CDR2 (germline): SEHNR, FQNEAQ (reference sequence). Trimming removed 1 base at V and 4 bases at J, with 10 bases between. The data are from a study of early T cells in non-severe SARS-CoV-2 infection. TCRdb called the 5' RACE reads again in MiXCR, with one record for every CDR3 protein. Of 29,000 or so distinct CDR3 sequences listed, about 4.8% are singletons. This receptor was taken from an adult who was a healthcare worker with PCR-confirmed SARS-CoV-2 infection or an uninfected control (not recorded which). Sequencing input: whole blood. V usage is TRBV7-9 and J usage is TRBJ2-5, with a tentative D call TRBD2 (6 bases). This chain's CDR3 is CASSLGSGRETQYF. The DNA of the CDR3 is TGTGCCAGCAGCTTAGGTAGCGGCCGAGAGACCCAGTACTTC. Combining the CDR3 with reference TRBV7-9 and TRBJ2-5 gives the whole variable domain DTGVSQNPRHKITKRGQNVTFRCDPISEHNRLYWYRQTLGQGPEFLTYFQNEAQLEKSRLLSDRFSAERPKGSFSTLEIQRTEQGDSAMYLCASSLGSGRETQYFGPGTRLLVL.